Following are 6 T cell receptor beta chains from one sample sequenced in a study of OX40 agonist ivuxolimab in advanced cancers. Assay used: immunoSEQ multiplex PCR; TCRdb lists only in-frame clones, some missing. The sample includes about 55,000 clones, 86% of them seen just once. Here the sequenced sample was CD4+ or CD8+ T cells sorted from blood, taken in a trial of the OX40 agonist ivuxolimab. These TCRs come from an adult with an advanced solid tumor such as melanoma, head and neck, liver or kidney cancer.

This clone was counted a single time. The gene calls are TRBV9 and TRBJ2-3; D remains unclear. The CDR3 has 15 amino acids. V was clipped by 0 bases and J by 1 base, with 9 bases between them. The germline CDR1 and CDR2 sequences are SGDLS and YYNGEE. The CDR3, as DNA: TGTGCCAGCAGCGTAGATCCCATGGGCACAGATACGCAGTATTTT. Its translation is CASSVDPMGTDTQYF.

The J gene is TRBJ1-5, the V gene TRBV15; D possibly corresponds to TRBD1 (6 bases). This CDR3 has 17 amino acids. Germline V gene data show CDR1 as LNHNV and CDR2 as YYDKDF (reference sequence). Deletions cut 1 base from V and 3 bases from J, with 16 bases between. The CDR3 protein is CATSRGLNGQYNQPQHF. The CDR3 DNA is TGTGCCACCAGCAGAGGCCTAAATGGACAGTACAATCAGCCCCAGCATTTT.

The chain uses TRBV9 and TRBJ2-7; 7 bases align to TRBD1. Germline trimming cut 5 bases from V and 2 bases from J; bases unmatched to any gene: 7. The CDR3 totals 14 residues. Germline values: CDR1 SGDLS, CDR2 YYNGEE. CDR3 DNA: TGTGCCAGCAGTCCTGACAGGGTACCCTACGAGCAGTACTTC. Translated, it gives CASSPDRVPYEQYF. The full variable domain, with the rest looked up from reference TRBV9 and TRBJ2-7, is DSGVTQTPKHLITATGQRVTLRCSPRSGDLSVYWYQQSLDQGLQFLIQYYNGEERAKGNILERFSAQQFPDLHSELNLSSLELGDSALYFCASSPDRVPYEQYFGPGTRLTVT.

V gene TRBV6-5 combines with J gene TRBJ2-3; 10 bases are a match to TRBD2. CDR1 is MNHEY, CDR2 SVGAGI, per germline. With 7 bases clipped from V and 4 bases from J, the junction kept 8 bases outside the gene matches. This CDR3 has 15 residues. CDR3 in DNA: TGTGCCAGCACGCAGCGGGGGGGCCGGGCAGATACGCAGTATTTT. This translates into CASTQRGGRADTQYF.

The V and J genes are TRBV13 and TRBJ1-6; D gene unclear. In germline, CDR1 is PRHDT, CDR2 FYEKMQ (reference sequence). The CDR3 runs 14 residues. With 6 bases removed from V and 6 bases from J, the gap between germline ends came to 12 bases. The CDR3, as DNA: TGTGCCAGCAGACTCAAGGGCGCTAATTCACCCCTCCACTTT. It codes for CASRLKGANSPLHF. Full variable domain (rest looked up from reference TRBV13 and TRBJ1-6): AAGVIQSPRHLIKEKRETATLKCYPIPRHDTVYWYQQGPGQDPQFLISFYEKMQSDKGSIPDRFSAQQFSDYHSELNMSSLELGDSALYFCASRLKGANSPLHFGNGTRLTVT.

The chain has TRBV7-7 and TRBJ2-2; tentative D call: TRBD2 (5 bases). Trimming removed 3 bases from V and 1 base from J, with 12 bases in between. The CDR3 is made up of 16 amino acids. Germline CDR1 reads SSHAT; CDR2 reads FNYEAQ (reference sequence). CDR3: CASSLPTGMNTGELFF. In DNA form, the CDR3 reads TGTGCCAGCAGCTTGCCGACGGGGATGAACACCGGGGAGCTGTTTTTT.